This T cell receptor (beta chain) was sequenced in a study of cytomegalovirus exposure and HLA in healthy donors (dated by TCRdb to the late 2010s). At the level of the whole study: An earlier analysis of 587 of the donors reported 276 Gb of sequence data and 95 million to 140 million unique TCR beta sequences obtained from some 200 million T cells. An early release that covered around 590 HLA-typed donors contained approximately 300 gigabases of sequencing data and some 87 million unique TCR sequences. The genetic ancestry cluster associated with self-reported Caucasian donors included 81% of the roughly 400 genotyped donors. The study was designed to test whether signatures of past pathogen exposure could be identified by cataloging public T cell receptors. The study used immunosequencing to profile the T cell repertoires of 670 or so subjects and linked those repertoires to cytomegalovirus serostatus. In addition to the first cohort of 650 to 800 subjects, a separate validation cohort of over 90 different subjects was used. To predict cytomegalovirus infection status, the study brought together high-throughput TCR immunosequencing, statistical association of individual TCRs with disease status, and machine learning. A later analysis re-analyzed previously published TCR beta repertoires from roughly 690 donors and added high-resolution HLA genotyping to study TCR occurrence patterns. The later analysis used no new phenotypic data to find candidate immune exposures, relying instead on TCR beta sequences and their occurrence across donors. In an earlier analysis of a few hundred of the donors, high-throughput TCR beta sequencing was used to judge whether each TCR beta V gene segment behaved as functional or pseudogenic. Donor age, sex, ethnicity and CMV serostatus were compiled alongside the repertoire data. In a later genetic analysis, genome-wide SNP genotypes for about three fifths of the roughly 670 donors were used, and that subset was treated as a discovery cohort. All discovery cohort repertoires had been generated on a single sequencing platform. HLA typing included class I and class II loci at four-digit resolution. The number of donors typed differed by locus, with about 629-630 for A, B, C, DRB1 and DQB1, roughly 520 for DQA1, 600 to 610 for DPA1, and over 400 for DPB1. Several DR-DQ haplotypes were treated as single units for association and clustering because of strong linkage in the cohort. Across about 380 genotyped donors of the cohort, an average of 235,054 unique TCR beta nucleotide sequences per donor were sequenced, and around 19% of those sequences were non-productive. Findings and caveats that apply to the study as a whole: An association between a missense DCLRE1C variant and V-gene and J-gene trimming of TCR beta chains was found in a later genetic analysis and replicated in an independent cohort. In a later analysis, 15,000 to 20,000 TCR beta sequences were associated with specific HLA alleles at a false discovery rate of 0.05. An earlier analysis of 450 to 750 of the donors showed that most TCR beta V segments appeared in productive rearrangements either about 87% or about 30% of the time, which broadly matched IMGT annotations. Assigning TCR associations to individual alleles was difficult when HLA alleles, especially DR and DQ, strongly co-occurred. In a later analysis, HLA-associated TCR beta chains showed more clonal expansion and lower generation probabilities than non-associated chains that were equally common. The presence/absence analyses assumed that sequencing depth was roughly uniform across donors, and that assumption may not be true. Most TCR sequences were seen in very few donors, while some public TCRs were found in many individuals. It was suggested by the authors that the approach could potentially be generalized to other disease states and immunological phenotypes. The earlier analysis of approximately 540 of the donors excluded over 15 rarely observed V segments, including chromosome 9 orphons, because counts were too low. Linkage disequilibrium might explain the correlated functional status among segregating V segments, but an unknown experimental factor could not be excluded. Because the 87-base-pair reads could not distinguish some IMGT-functional V segments, including TRBV6-2 and TRBV6-3, those segments were excluded. A further reported finding was that TCR beta sequences accurately predicted the HLA-A and HLA-B alleles for most subjects in the first cohort. A total of 150 to 200 TCR beta chains were listed by the study as associated with cytomegalovirus. CMV serostatus was the only immune exposure information available for the cohort. Compared with the approximately 670-donor mean, donors in an Asian-associated ancestry cluster had fewer N-insertions in productive TCRs, according to a later genetic analysis. According to a later analysis, parvovirus B19, influenza, CMV and Epstein-Barr virus appeared linked to several top co-occurrence clusters. In both the original and validation cohorts, the classifier was reported to diagnose cytomegalovirus status with high specificity and sensitivity. The sequencing pipeline was judged likely to have produced a cluster of highly shared sequence variants as a technical artifact. In this cohort, only TCR beta chains were sequenced, and detectable features were limited by the absence of alpha or paired-chain data. HLA typing was unavailable for some donors at each locus, so association tests used only the typed subset. Most CMV-associated TCR beta chains appeared to be HLA-restricted in a later analysis, and the HLA associations seemed to be driven largely by CMV exposure. A few of the identified cytomegalovirus-associated TCR beta chains were confirmed in vitro to be specific for cytomegalovirus antigens. In a later analysis, the rate of TCR association differed among HLA loci, with DRB1 alleles having the most associated TCRs and HLA-C alleles having the fewest.

V loses 0 bases at its end and J loses 2 bases; junction bases beyond the gene matches: 0. The CDR3 spans 15 residues, from the cysteine through the phenylalanine. CDR3 DNA is the only sequence kept; it has 45 bases, read in frame from the first base. The germline V gene (reference sequence) supplies CDR1 SGHNT and CDR2 YYREEE. The cohort consisted of 600 to 700 healthy bone marrow donors. Cohort members were all nominally healthy when sampled, although unrecorded immune exposures were likely present. The donor tested CMV seronegative, placing the donor among the 300 to 450 seronegative members of the cohort. Each donor provided a peripheral blood sample, and peripheral blood mononuclear cells were used for TCR beta sequencing. Genomic DNA was extracted from the blood cell samples with the Qiagen DNeasy Blood Extraction Kit. Of note for this clone: The target of this receptor is not known. Base qualities were left out, and no much larger clone turns up one base away.

The receptor library was made with the immunoSEQ multiplex PCR assay. A mixture of 60 forward primers for TCR Vbeta segments and 13 reverse primers for TCR Jbeta segments was used in the multiplex PCR. Amplification of the CDR3 region of rearranged TCR beta genes was performed with a multiplex PCR assay on genomic DNA. On the Illumina HiSeq System, the amplified TCR beta libraries were sequenced as 87-base-pair reads. The paper's data handling went like this. A later analysis tallied approximately 87 million unique TCR beta chains across the 550 to 850 repertoires, and about 12 million of those chains were shared by two or more donors. A nearest-neighbor algorithm error-corrected the raw reads and collapsed the reads into unique sequences, merging closely related sequences to remove PCR and sequencing errors. V, D and J gene segments were assigned by aligning CDR3 sequences to IMGT reference sequences. Each retained sequence needed at least a six-nucleotide match to both a V gene segment and a J gene segment. Rearrangements were called productive when the CDR3 lacked stop codons and stayed in frame with V and J; all others were non-productive. Following IMGT convention, CDR3 was defined as the stretch from the second conserved V-encoded cysteine up to the conserved J-encoded phenylalanine. In an earlier analysis of around 570 of the donors, sequences lacking an unambiguous match to a single V gene segment were excluded. In an earlier analysis of roughly 600 of the donors, a V segment was called functional when productive rearrangements were above 56.7%, and segregating when the standard deviation between donors exceeded 5%. A statistical classification framework was built for diagnosing cytomegalovirus status from the catalog of TCR beta chain sequences. V and J gene assignment, in a later analysis, came from comparing TCR nucleotide sequences with IMGT/GENE-DB human TR gene sequences. The TCRdist pipeline was used in a later analysis to assign CDR3 sequences and most-parsimonious VDJ recombination scenarios. In a later analysis, each TCR beta chain was defined by its CDR3 amino acid sequence together with its V-gene family, and reads without a unique V-gene family were excluded. A later analysis removed 600 or so highly shared, low-generation-probability nucleotide sequences to deal with suspected cross-contamination and a sequencing artifact. For each public chain, a later analysis derived a clonal expansion index from normalized ranks of inferred template counts within each repertoire. In a later analysis, generation probabilities were computed using a VDJ recombination model fitted to out-of-frame rearrangements, and the results were checked against IGoR. A later analysis scored TCR-TCR, TCR-HLA and TCR-CMV co-occurrence with hypergeometric tests, applying a repertoire-size bias correction to TCR pairs. In a later analysis, false discovery rates were estimated by permuting HLA or CMV assignments 20 times. In a later analysis, co-occurring TCRs were grouped using DBSCAN, and TCRdist sequence similarity was added for clustering within HLA-allele-positive subsets. For co-occurrence clustering, repertoires with fewer than 30,000 or more than 120,000 public chains were excluded, along with about five repertoires with anomalous nucleotide sharing. What TCRdb holds here is the immuneACCESS table cut down to in-frame rearrangements. Part of the clones is not present; checked against another copy, under half of the missing clones reflect an unresolved V gene, and the others are unexplained. D and trimming were read from the DNA, whereas the V and J calls and clone size are those reported in that table. In this sample the table shows under 95,000 clones, around 81% of which occur a single time. About 1.1% of the sample comes from the top ten.

Recombination linked TRBV5-4 to TRBJ2-5; TRBD2 matches 11 bases in the middle. The source of this sequence is a male donor in good health and CMV-seronegative. Material: PBMCs. The CDR3 protein is CASSLVAGGQETQYF. DNA sequence: TGTGCCAGCAGCTTGGTAGCGGGGGGGCAAGAGACCCAGTACTTC.